This TCR beta chain was documented in a study of blood T cell repertoires in COVID-19. At the level of the study: Sources were T cells, B-cell-depleted T cells, or PBMCs; the material itself was cDNA or gDNA.

Germline assignment: CDR1 MNHEY and CDR2 SMNVEV (reference sequence). The CDR3 totals 14 residues. The V end lost 2 bases, the J end lost 5 bases, and 9 bases lay between the germline ends. In the authors' workflow: Nucleated cell number was recorded as an estimate derived from reference gene primer amplification. Produced via immunoSEQ multiplex PCR; TCRdb's table is partial and in-frame only. The D gene and trimming were derived from the DNA, and the V and J assignments and clone size from that table. Found here are 150,000 to 200,000 clones, approximately 90% of them singletons; the top ten hold 4% to 5%.

The sample was peripheral blood. The rearrangement joins TRBV27 to TRBJ2-2; unclear D gene. The receptor comes from a human donor in a cohort sampled during active COVID-19. The CDR3 reads CASSLQVGTGELFF. The DNA of the CDR3 is TGTGCCAGCAGTTTACAAGTCGGTACCGGGGAGCTGTTTTTT.